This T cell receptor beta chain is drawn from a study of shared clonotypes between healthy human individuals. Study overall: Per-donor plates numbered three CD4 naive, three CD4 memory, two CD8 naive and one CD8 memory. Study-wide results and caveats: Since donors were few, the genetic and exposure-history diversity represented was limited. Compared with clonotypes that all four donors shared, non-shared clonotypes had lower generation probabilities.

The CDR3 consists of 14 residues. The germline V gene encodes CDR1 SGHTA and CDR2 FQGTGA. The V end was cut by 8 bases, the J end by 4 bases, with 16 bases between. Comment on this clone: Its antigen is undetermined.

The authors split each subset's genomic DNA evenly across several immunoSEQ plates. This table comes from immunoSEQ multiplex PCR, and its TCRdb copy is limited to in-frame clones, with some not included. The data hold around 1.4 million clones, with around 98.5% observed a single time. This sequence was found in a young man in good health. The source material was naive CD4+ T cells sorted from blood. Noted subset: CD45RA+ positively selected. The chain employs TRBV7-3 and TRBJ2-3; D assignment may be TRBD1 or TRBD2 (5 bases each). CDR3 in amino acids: CASLLRERADTQYF. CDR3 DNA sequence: TGTGCCAGCCTCCTCAGGGAGAGGGCAGATACGCAGTATTTT.